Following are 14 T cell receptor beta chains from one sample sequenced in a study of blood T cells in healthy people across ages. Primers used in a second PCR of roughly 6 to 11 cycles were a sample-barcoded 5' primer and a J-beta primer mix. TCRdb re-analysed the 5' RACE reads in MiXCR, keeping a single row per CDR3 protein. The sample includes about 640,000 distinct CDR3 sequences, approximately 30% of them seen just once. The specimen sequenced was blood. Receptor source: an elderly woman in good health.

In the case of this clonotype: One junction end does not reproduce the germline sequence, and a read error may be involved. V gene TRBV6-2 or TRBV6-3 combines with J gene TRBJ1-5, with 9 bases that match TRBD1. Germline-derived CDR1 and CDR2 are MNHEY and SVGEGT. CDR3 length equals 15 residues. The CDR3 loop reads CANSPGDRANQPQHF. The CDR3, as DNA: TGTGCCAACAGTCCCGGGGACAGGGCAAACCAGCCCCAGCATTTT.

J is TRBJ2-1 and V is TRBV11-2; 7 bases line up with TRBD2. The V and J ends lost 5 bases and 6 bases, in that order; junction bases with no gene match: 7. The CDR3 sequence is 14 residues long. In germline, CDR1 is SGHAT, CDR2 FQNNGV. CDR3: CASSPAGVCNEQFF. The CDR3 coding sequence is TGTGCCAGCAGCCCTGCGGGGGTTTGCAATGAGCAGTTCTTC.

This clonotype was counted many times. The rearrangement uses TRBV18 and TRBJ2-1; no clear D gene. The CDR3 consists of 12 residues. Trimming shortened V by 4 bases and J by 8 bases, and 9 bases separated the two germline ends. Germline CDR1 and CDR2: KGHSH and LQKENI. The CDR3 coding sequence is TGTGCCAGCTCACTCCAATTCGATGAGCAGTTCTTC. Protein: CASSLQFDEQFF.

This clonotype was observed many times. CDR3 coding DNA: TGCAGTGCTTCCAGCTCCTACAATGAGCAGTTCTTC. Its protein product is CSASSSYNEQFF. The gene calls are TRBV20-1 and TRBJ2-1; D uncertain. The germline gives CDR1 DFQATT, CDR2 SNEGSKA (reference sequence). CDR3 size: 12 residues. With 5 bases removed from V and 0 bases from J, the gap between germline ends came to 5 bases.

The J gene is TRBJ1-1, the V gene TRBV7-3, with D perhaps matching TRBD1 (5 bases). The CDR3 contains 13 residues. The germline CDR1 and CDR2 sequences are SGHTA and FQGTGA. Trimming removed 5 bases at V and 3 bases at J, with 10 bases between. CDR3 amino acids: CASSPGRDTEAFF. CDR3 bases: TGTGCCAGCAGCCCAGGGCGGGACACTGAAGCTTTCTTT.

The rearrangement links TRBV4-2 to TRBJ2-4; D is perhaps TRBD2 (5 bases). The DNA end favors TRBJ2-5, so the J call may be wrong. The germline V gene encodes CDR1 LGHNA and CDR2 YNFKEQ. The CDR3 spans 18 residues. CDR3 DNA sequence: TGTGCCAGCAGCCAAGACCCAGAAAGGACCCTCGGGGTGGAGACCCAGTACTTC. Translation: CASSQDPERTLGVETQYF.

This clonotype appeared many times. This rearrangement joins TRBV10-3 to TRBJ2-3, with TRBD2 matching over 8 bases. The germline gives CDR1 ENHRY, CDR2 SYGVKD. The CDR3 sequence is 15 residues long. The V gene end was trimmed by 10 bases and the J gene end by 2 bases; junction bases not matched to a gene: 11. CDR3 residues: CATRVAGGSTDTQYF. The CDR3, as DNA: TGTGCCACGCGCGTGGCGGGGGGTTCCACAGATACGCAGTATTTT.

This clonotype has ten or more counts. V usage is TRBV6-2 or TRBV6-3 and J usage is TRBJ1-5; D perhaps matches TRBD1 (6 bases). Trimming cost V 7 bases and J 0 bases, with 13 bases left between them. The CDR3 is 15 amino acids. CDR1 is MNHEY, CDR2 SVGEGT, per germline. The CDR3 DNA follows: TGTGCCAGCACTCCAGGGGCGAATAGCAATCAGCCCCAGCATTTT. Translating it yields CASTPGANSNQPQHF.

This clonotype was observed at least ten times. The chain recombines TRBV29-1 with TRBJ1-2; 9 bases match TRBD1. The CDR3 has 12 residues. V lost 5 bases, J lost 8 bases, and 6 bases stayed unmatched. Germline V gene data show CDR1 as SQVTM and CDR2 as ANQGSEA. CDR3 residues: CSVNRGRGGYTF. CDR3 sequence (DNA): TGCAGCGTTAACAGGGGGCGCGGGGGCTACACCTTC.

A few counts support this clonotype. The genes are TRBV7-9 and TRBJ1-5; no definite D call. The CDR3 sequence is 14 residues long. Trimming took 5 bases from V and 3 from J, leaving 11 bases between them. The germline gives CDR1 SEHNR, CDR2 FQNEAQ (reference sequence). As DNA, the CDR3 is TGTGCCAGCAGCCCGAACACGATCAATCAGCCCCAGCATTTT. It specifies CASSPNTINQPQHF.

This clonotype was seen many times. This CDR3 reads CASSQGGGYGYTF. The CDR3 nucleotides are TGTGCCAGCAGCCAGGGGGGAGGCTATGGCTACACCTTC. This chain joins TRBV3-1 and TRBJ1-2; possible D gene TRBD1, 5 bases. The germline CDR1 and CDR2 sequences are LGHDT and YNNKEL (reference sequence). Trimming cost V 3 bases and J 4 bases, with 9 bases left between them. The CDR3 has 13 amino acids.

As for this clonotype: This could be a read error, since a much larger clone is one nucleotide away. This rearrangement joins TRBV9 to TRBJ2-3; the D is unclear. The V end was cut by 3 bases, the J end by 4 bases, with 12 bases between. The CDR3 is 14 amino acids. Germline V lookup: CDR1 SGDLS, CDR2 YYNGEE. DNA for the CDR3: TGTGCCAGCAGCGGTACTACTGCCGCAGATACGCAGTATTTT. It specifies CASSGTTAADTQYF.

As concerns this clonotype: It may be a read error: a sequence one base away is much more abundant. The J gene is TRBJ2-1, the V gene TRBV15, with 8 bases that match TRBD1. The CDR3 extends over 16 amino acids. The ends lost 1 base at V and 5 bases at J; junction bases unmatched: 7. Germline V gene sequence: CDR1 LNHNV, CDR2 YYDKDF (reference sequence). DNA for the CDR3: TGTGCCACCAGCAGAGCCCGCGGGACAGGACACAATGAGCAGTTCTTC. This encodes CATSRARGTGHNEQFF.

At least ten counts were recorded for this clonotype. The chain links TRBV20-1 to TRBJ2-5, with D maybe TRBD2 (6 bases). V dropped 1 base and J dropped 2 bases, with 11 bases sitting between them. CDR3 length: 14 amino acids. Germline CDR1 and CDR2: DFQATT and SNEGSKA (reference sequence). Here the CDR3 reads CSARGLGPQETQYF. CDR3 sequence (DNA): TGCAGTGCTAGAGGACTAGGACCACAAGAGACCCAGTACTTC.